A single sample is the source of the 24 T cell receptor beta chains below, sequenced in a study of shared clonotypes between healthy human individuals. Clones were sequenced by immunoSEQ multiplex PCR, and TCRdb holds only the in-frame ones, with some missing. The table shows under 650,000 clones, with 90% to 96% occurring only once. The sample was naive CD4+ T cells sorted from blood. Subset in this sample: CD45RA+ positively selected. The source is a woman in her thirties in good health.

To note about this clone: Different DNA sequences within this sample yield the same CDR3. V usage is TRBV6-5 and J usage is TRBJ1-1; D gene ambiguous. The CDR3 length is 14 residues. With 1 base removed from V and 1 base from J, the gap between germline ends came to 7 bases. Germline V lookup: CDR1 MNHEY, CDR2 SVGAGI. The CDR3 region is CASSYLPANTEAFF. In nucleotides, the CDR3 is TGTGCCAGCAGTTACTTGCCGGCGAACACTGAAGCTTTCTTT.

The chain joins TRBV11-2 to TRBJ1-5; D is unresolved. The CDR3 consists of 15 residues. Germline CDR1 SGHAT, CDR2 FQNNGV. The V gene lost 1 base and the J gene lost 4 bases, with 11 bases spanning the gap. CDR3 bases: TGTGCCAGCAGCTTAGGGTCCGAGCTAAATCAGCCCCAGCATTTT. The encoded protein is CASSLGSELNQPQHF.

The CDR3 nucleotides read TGTGCCAGCTTGAGAGCGGGAGGCTTCTCCTACAATGAGCAGTTCTTC. The encoded protein is CASLRAGGFSYNEQFF. This chain links TRBV28 with TRBJ2-1; 9 nucleotides match TRBD2. CDR3 length equals 16 residues. CDR1 is MDHEN, CDR2 SYDVKM, per germline. The junction had 8 bases not matched to a gene; V was cut back by 8 bases and J by 0 bases.

This clone was found once. The V and J genes are TRBV6-4 and TRBJ1-1, with 8 bases fitting TRBD1. This CDR3 contains 13 residues. Germline loops: CDR1 MRHNA, CDR2 SNTAGT. V lost 4 bases, J lost 4 bases, and 2 bases stayed unmatched. CDR3 bases: TGTGCCAGCAGTGCCGACAGGGGCACTGAAGCTTTCTTT. As protein: CASSADRGTEAFF.

This clone was seen only once. This rearrangement joins TRBV5-5 to TRBJ1-1; D not resolved. The length of the CDR3 is 14 residues. Trimming shortened V by 4 bases and J by 4 bases, and 14 bases separated the two germline ends. Germline CDR1 is SGHKS and CDR2 is YYEKEE (reference sequence). The CDR3: CASSPRPRSTEAFF. The CDR3 DNA reads TGTGCCAGCAGCCCAAGGCCCCGGAGCACTGAAGCTTTCTTT.

Here the CDR3 reads CASSLGSGPNTGELFF. The CDR3 nucleotides read TGTGCCAGCAGCTTAGGAAGCGGGCCGAACACCGGGGAGCTGTTTTTT. The chain uses TRBV11-2 and TRBJ2-2; D possibly corresponds to TRBD2 (6 bases). The CDR3 runs 16 residues. Deletions cut 1 base from V and 0 bases from J, with 9 bases between. From germline, CDR1 is SGHAT and CDR2 FQNNGV. The entire variable domain, with the rest obtained from reference TRBV11-2 and TRBJ2-2, is as follows: EAGVAQSPRYKIIEKRQSVAFWCNPISGHATLYWYQQILGQGPKLLIQFQNNGVVDDSQLPKDRFSAERLKGVDSTLKIQPAKLEDSAVYLCASSLGSGPNTGELFFGEGSRLTVL.

The chain combines TRBV25-1 with TRBJ1-5; D perhaps matches TRBD1 (5 bases). The CDR3 has 15 amino acids. The V gene's germline CDR1 is MGHDK and CDR2 SYGVNS. V was shortened by 1 base and J by 3 bases, with 10 bases between the two germline ends. CDR3 DNA: TGTGCCAGCAGTGAATTTCGGGGGGACAATCAGCCCCAGCATTTT. Translation: CASSEFRGDNQPQHF.

This sequence joins TRBV19 and TRBJ2-5; D tentatively fits TRBD1 or TRBD2 (6 bases each). Deletions cut 8 bases from V and 1 base from J, with 11 bases between. Per the germline V gene, CDR1 is LNHDA and CDR2 is SQIVND (reference sequence). This CDR3 comprises 13 residues. The CDR3 bases are TGTGCCAGTGCGGGACAATCCCAAGAGACCCAGTACTTC. This gives the protein CASAGQSQETQYF.

The chain carries TRBV27 and TRBJ1-6; 9 bases align to TRBD1. The V gene's germline CDR1 is MNHEY and CDR2 SMNVEV (reference sequence). V dropped 5 bases and J dropped 8; count of bases not matched to a gene: 7. This CDR3 spans 15 amino acids. The CDR3 is CASSGGQGVHSPLHF. For the CDR3, the DNA is TGTGCCAGCAGTGGGGGACAGGGTGTGCATTCACCCCTCCACTTT.

The V gene is TRBV27, the J gene TRBJ2-1; D uncertain. The CDR3 loop spans 14 amino acids. Looked up from germline, CDR1 is MNHEY and CDR2 is SMNVEV (reference sequence). Trimming left V 6 bases short and J 4 bases short, with 13 bases between. CDR3 sequence reads: CASRVAASYNEQFF. The CDR3 coding sequence is TGTGCCAGCAGGGTCGCAGCGTCATACAATGAGCAGTTCTTC.

This chain connects TRBV7-2 to TRBJ1-6; 7 bases fit TRBD1. This CDR3 is 18 amino acids long. Germline V gene lookup returns CDR1 SGHTA and CDR2 FQGNSA. J was trimmed by 0 bases and V by 4 bases; bases with no gene match: 9. This CDR3 is CASSWGTVSSSYNSPLHF. CDR3 nucleotides: TGTGCCAGCAGCTGGGGGACAGTCTCCAGCTCCTATAATTCACCCCTCCACTTT. Supplemented by reference TRBV7-2 and TRBJ1-6, the full variable domain reads GAGVSQSPSNKVTEKGKDVELRCDPISGHTALYWYRQSLGQGLEFLIYFQGNSAPDKSGLPSDRFSAERTGGSVSTLTIQRTQQEDSAVYLCASSWGTVSSSYNSPLHFGNGTRLTVT.

In this sample, this clone turned up once. The chain links TRBV19 to TRBJ1-1; 9 bases map to TRBD1. With V trimmed by 7 bases and J by 3 bases, 12 bases remained unmatched. The CDR3 runs to 16 residues. Germline CDR1 LNHDA, CDR2 SQIVND (reference sequence). Here the CDR3 DNA reads TGTGCCAGTACGGTCCGGGACAGGGTCCGTTACACTGAAGCTTTCTTT. Encoded protein: CASTVRDRVRYTEAFF.

The chain is built from TRBV5-1 and TRBJ2-6, with TRBD1 identical over 7 bases. CDR1 is SGHRS and CDR2 is YFSETQ in the germline V gene. The CDR3 is made up of 15 amino acids. V lost 4 bases, J lost 1 base, and 2 bases stayed unmatched. The CDR3 nucleotides read TGCGCCAGCAGCACGACAGGGTCTGGGGCCAACGTCCTGACTTTC. It codes for CASSTTGSGANVLTF. The whole variable domain, filled in from reference TRBV5-1 and TRBJ2-6, reads KAGVTQTPRYLIKTRGQQVTLSCSPISGHRSVSWYQQTPGQGLQFLFEYFSETQRNKGNFPGRFSGRQFSNSRSEMNVSTLELGDSALYLCASSTTGSGANVLTFGAGSRLTVL.

The rearrangement joins TRBV29-1 to TRBJ1-2; no definite D call. Germline V gene data show CDR1 as SQVTM and CDR2 as ANQGSEA. Trimming took off 2 bases at V and 7 bases at J, with 14 bases between the two ends. The length of the CDR3 is 13 residues. The CDR3 reads CSVELGNGGGYTF. CDR3 coding DNA: TGCAGCGTTGAACTGGGCAACGGCGGTGGCTACACCTTC.

V and J are TRBV7-9 and TRBJ1-1; 9 positions agree with TRBD1. After removal of 2 bases from V and 3 bases from J, the junction contained 10 bases not matched to a gene. Germline CDR1 and CDR2: SEHNR and FQNEAQ (reference sequence). The CDR3 extends over 17 amino acids. The DNA of the CDR3 is TGTGCCAGCAGCTTATTTCGTACAGGGGGCGCCGACACTGAAGCTTTCTTT. It translates to CASSLFRTGGADTEAFF. Full variable domain (rest looked up from reference TRBV7-9 and TRBJ1-1): DTGVSQNPRHKITKRGQNVTFRCDPISEHNRLYWYRQTLGQGPEFLTYFQNEAQLEKSRLLSDRFSAERPKGSFSTLEIQRTEQGDSAMYLCASSLFRTGGADTEAFFGQGTRLTVV.

CDR3 bases: TGTGCCAGCAGTGAATCCGGGACCTCCTACGAGCAGTACTTC. Amino acids: CASSESGTSYEQYF. The chain couples TRBV2 to TRBJ2-5; D might be TRBD1 or TRBD2, each matching 5 bases. The J call is doubtful: the DNA matches TRBJ2-7 better. The CDR3 has 14 amino acids. Germline CDR1 reads SNHLY; CDR2 reads FYNNEI.

This clone was counted only a few times. The chain couples TRBV4-2 to TRBJ1-2; D might be TRBD1 (5 bases). Germline assignment: CDR1 LGHNA and CDR2 YNFKEQ. This CDR3 is 15 amino acids long. Between the trimmed V and J ends, which lost 0 bases and 6 bases, there was a span of 14 bases. In DNA form, the CDR3 reads TGTGCCAGCAGCCAAGATCTTGGGGGGATGCATGGCTACACCTTC. This encodes CASSQDLGGMHGYTF.

This clone was seen just once. The rearrangement links TRBV18 to TRBJ1-1; D unresolved. V was pared by 0 bases and J by 4 bases, with 15 bases between. This CDR3 contains 16 residues. Germline CDR1 and CDR2: KGHSH and LQKENI. The CDR3: CASSPPVGLEGTEAFF. As DNA, the CDR3 is TGTGCCAGCTCACCACCGGTAGGGCTGGAGGGCACTGAAGCTTTCTTT.

The chain carries TRBV5-8 and TRBJ2-2; 8 positions agree with TRBD1. Germline CDR1 reads SGHTS; CDR2 reads YDEGEE. The V segment lost 0 bases and the J segment 2 bases; nucleotides outside the gene matches: 3. The CDR3 runs 16 residues. The CDR3 reads CASSLGRGPNTGELFF. As DNA, the CDR3 is TGTGCCAGCAGCTTGGGCAGGGGGCCTAACACCGGGGAGCTGTTTTTT. The entire variable domain, with the rest obtained from reference TRBV5-8 and TRBJ2-2, is as follows: EAGVTQSPTHLIKTRGQQATLRCSPISGHTSVYWYQQALGLGLQFLLWYDEGEERNRGNFPPRFSGRQFPNYSSELNVNALELEDSALYLCASSLGRGPNTGELFFGEGSRLTVL.

This chain uses TRBV11-2 with TRBJ1-4, with D perhaps matching TRBD1 (5 bases). The V end was cut by 2 bases, the J end by 8 bases, with 12 bases between. The length of the CDR3 is 14 residues. Germline CDR1 and CDR2: SGHAT and FQNNGV. This CDR3 is CASSLLGVGEKLFF. The CDR3 region has the DNA TGTGCCAGCAGCTTACTGGGGGTTGGCGAAAAACTGTTTTTT.

The V call is TRBV19, the J call TRBJ2-5, with 11 bases that match TRBD1. Germline V gene data show CDR1 as LNHDA and CDR2 as SQIVND (reference sequence). The V gene end was trimmed by 3 bases and the J gene end by 4 bases; junction bases not matched to a gene: 1. The CDR3 loop spans 14 amino acids. The CDR3 loop reads CASSIGTGGETQYF. Here the CDR3 DNA reads TGTGCCAGTAGTATCGGGACAGGGGGAGAGACCCAGTACTTC.

This chain links TRBV6-1 with TRBJ1-2; 10 bases are shared with TRBD1. Germline V lookup: CDR1 MNHNS, CDR2 SASEGT. Trimming at V came to 7 bases and at J to 3 bases, leaving 8 bases not matched to a gene. The CDR3 runs 15 residues. CDR3 sequence (DNA): TGTGCCAGCAAAACCAGGACAGGGGGAGACTATGGCTACACCTTC. Protein sequence: CASKTRTGGDYGYTF.

V and J are TRBV5-4 and TRBJ2-3; 7 bases agree with TRBD2. CDR3 length equals 16 residues. V lost 0 bases and J lost 2; bases outside the gene matches: 6. Germline V CDR1 and CDR2: SGHNT, YYREEE (reference sequence). The CDR3 spells CASSLASGKSTDTQYF. The CDR3 nucleotides read TGTGCCAGCAGCTTGGCTAGCGGAAAATCCACAGATACGCAGTATTTT.

J is TRBJ2-7 and V is TRBV14; the D is unclear. V shed 1 base and J shed 0 bases, with 7 bases lying between them. Per germline, CDR1 SGHDN and CDR2 FVKESK. The CDR3 length is 14 residues. The CDR3 DNA reads as TGTGCCAGCAGCCAAGTTGAGTTCTCCTACGAGCAGTACTTC. Translating gives CASSQVEFSYEQYF.